Below, 32 T cell receptor beta chains from the same sample are listed, as sequenced in a study of cytomegalovirus exposure and HLA in healthy donors. The PCR made use of 60 Vbeta and 13 Jbeta primers. TCRdb's copy holds only in-frame clones and misses some; the assay was immunoSEQ multiplex PCR. The sample shows 120,000 or so clones, over 75% of them seen only once. Sequenced material: PBMCs. The receptor set was obtained from a man aged 18 to 29 in good health and CMV-seropositive.

The CDR3 coding sequence is TGTGCCATCGCCCCGGGACAGTACTACGAGCAGTACTTC. Its protein product is CAIAPGQYYEQYF. The V gene is TRBV6-1, the J gene TRBJ2-7; 7 bases agree with TRBD1. V dropped 10 bases and J dropped 3; count of bases not matched to a gene: 9. The CDR3 has 13 amino acids. Germline V gives CDR1 MNHNS, CDR2 SASEGT.

The chain couples TRBV4-3 to TRBJ2-3; a possible D gene is TRBD2 (6 bases). The germline V gene encodes CDR1 LGHNA and CDR2 YSLEER. Trimming left V 3 bases short and J 6 bases short, with 7 bases between. This CDR3 is built from 12 residues. CDR3 region: CASSQAGDTQYF. CDR3 nucleotide sequence: TGCGCCAGCAGCCAGGCGGGGGATACGCAGTATTTT.

The rearrangement uses TRBV14 and TRBJ2-6; 8 bases align to TRBD2. The J segment lost 1 base and the V segment lost 4 bases, leaving 18 bases of the junction unmatched. Germline assignment: CDR1 SGHDN and CDR2 FVKESK. This CDR3 is built from 21 residues. This CDR3 is CASSRRLQGLDPYSGANVLTF. CDR3 sequence (DNA): TGTGCCAGCAGCCGCAGATTACAGGGACTAGACCCCTATTCTGGGGCCAACGTCCTGACTTTC.

The chain has TRBV5-4 and TRBJ2-7, with D possibly TRBD1 on 6 matching bases. The CDR3 totals 15 residues. In germline, CDR1 is SGHNT, CDR2 YYREEE (reference sequence). V shed 0 bases and J shed 2 bases, with 12 bases lying between them. The CDR3 coding sequence is TGTGCCAGCAGCTTGGGCAGGGGCCACCCCTACGAGCAGTACTTC. This sequence encodes CASSLGRGHPYEQYF.

This clone was seen a few times. The V call is TRBV30, the J call TRBJ2-1; TRBD1 agrees at 7 bases. V was pared by 4 bases and J by 9 bases, with 12 bases of the junction left unmatched. The CDR3 length is 14 residues. Germline V gives CDR1 GTSNPN, CDR2 SVGIG (reference sequence). The CDR3 protein is CAWTQGEGSGEQFF. For the CDR3, the DNA is TGTGCCTGGACCCAGGGGGAAGGTTCGGGTGAGCAGTTCTTC.

V gene TRBV6-1 combines with J gene TRBJ1-1, with 7 positions matching TRBD1. The germline CDR1 and CDR2 sequences are MNHNS and SASEGT. V shed 7 bases, J shed 7 bases, and the junction held 12 bases outside the gene matches. The CDR3 has 14 residues. The CDR3 spells CASTRRGLFGEAFF. CDR3 in DNA: TGTGCCAGCACCCGGAGGGGGCTGTTTGGTGAAGCTTTCTTT.

The chain links TRBV29-1 to TRBJ1-1, with 9 bases identical to TRBD1. CDR3 length: 14 amino acids. Germline V gene lookup returns CDR1 SQVTM and CDR2 ANQGSEA. V was clipped by 7 bases and J by 6 bases; unmatched bases: 12. CDR3 residues: CSANTGGGDAEAFF. DNA of the CDR3: TGCAGCGCGAACACAGGGGGCGGGGATGCTGAAGCTTTCTTT. Based on the CDR3 plus reference TRBV29-1 and TRBJ1-1, the full variable domain is SAVISQKPSRDICQRGTSLTIQCQVDSQVTMMFWYRQQPGQSLTLIATANQGSEATYESGFVIDKFPISRPNLTFSTLTVSNMSPEDSSIYLCSANTGGGDAEAFFGQGTRLTVV.

The chain couples TRBV30 to TRBJ1-6; 7 nucleotides agree with TRBD1. V lost 3 bases and J lost 9; bases outside the gene matches: 11. This CDR3 has 15 residues. Per the germline V gene, CDR1 is GTSNPN and CDR2 is SVGIG (reference sequence). The CDR3 is CAWRPDRVGSSPLHF. DNA of the CDR3: TGTGCCTGGAGACCTGACAGGGTTGGGAGTTCACCCCTCCACTTT.

The chain couples TRBV7-8 to TRBJ2-3; weak D call: TRBD1 (5 bases). Trimming shortened V by 4 bases and J by 6 bases, and 11 bases separated the two germline ends. CDR1 is SGHVS, CDR2 FQNEAQ, per germline. CDR3 length: 13 amino acids. CDR3 sequence (DNA): TGTGCCAGCAGCTCCTTCCACAGGGATACGCAGTATTTT. Protein product: CASSSFHRDTQYF.

The chain couples TRBV5-1 to TRBJ2-5, with a possible D match to TRBD2 (5 bases). V gave up 0 bases and J gave up 5 bases, with 11 bases separating them. The CDR3 covers 14 residues. The germline V gene encodes CDR1 SGHRS and CDR2 YFSETQ. DNA of the CDR3: TGCGCCAGCAGCTTGGAAGAGGGCGCGGAGACCCAGTACTTC. Its translation: CASSLEEGAETQYF. Variable domain in full (rest from reference TRBV5-1 and TRBJ2-5): KAGVTQTPRYLIKTRGQQVTLSCSPISGHRSVSWYQQTPGQGLQFLFEYFSETQRNKGNFPGRFSGRQFSNSRSEMNVSTLELGDSALYLCASSLEEGAETQYFGPGTRLLVL.

The chain links TRBV9 to TRBJ2-5; 8 nucleotides agree with TRBD2. CDR1 and CDR2 from the germline V gene are SGDLS and YYNGEE. The length of the CDR3 is 18 residues. The V and J ends lost 0 bases and 2 bases, in that order; junction bases with no gene match: 12. CDR3 sequence reads: CASSVVPLGSGGQETQYF. The CDR3 DNA reads as TGTGCCAGCAGCGTAGTCCCCCTCGGGTCGGGGGGGCAAGAGACCCAGTACTTC.

In DNA, the CDR3 is TGTGCCAGCAGTGTGTACCACCTATCCCAGGTCTACGAGCAGTACTTC. Protein: CASSVYHLSQVYEQYF. The chain uses TRBV2 and TRBJ2-7; D is unresolved. The CDR3 runs 16 residues. Germline V gene sequence: CDR1 SNHLY, CDR2 FYNNEI. V lost 4 bases and J lost 3, with 19 bases in between. Together with reference TRBV2 and TRBJ2-7, the CDR3 gives the full variable domain: EPEVTQTPSHQVTQMGQEVILRCVPISNHLYFYWYRQILGQKVEFLVSFYNNEISEKSEIFDDQFSVERPDGSNFTLKIRSTKLEDSAMYFCASSVYHLSQVYEQYFGPGTRLTVT.

This chain joins TRBV6-1 and TRBJ1-6; tentatively, D is TRBD1 (6 bases). CDR3 length equals 15 residues. The V and J ends lost 1 base and 4 bases respectively, with 8 bases between them. Germline V gene data show CDR1 as MNHNS and CDR2 as SASEGT. CDR3 bases: TGTGCCAGCAGTGAAGTGAGGGGGTATAATTCACCCCTCCACTTT. Its protein is CASSEVRGYNSPLHF.

This clone was observed a few times. V and J are TRBV4-1 and TRBJ2-5, with TRBD1 matching 8 bases. CDR1 is MGHRA and CDR2 is YSYEKL in the germline V gene. The CDR3 is made up of 15 amino acids. V shed 4 bases, J shed 4 bases, and the junction held 8 bases outside the gene matches. The CDR3: CASSPWTGPPETQYF. As DNA, the CDR3 is TGCGCCAGCAGCCCATGGACAGGGCCCCCAGAGACCCAGTACTTC.

The chain carries TRBV7-9 and TRBJ2-1; 9 bases agree with TRBD2. Germline trimming cut 5 bases from V and 8 bases from J; bases unmatched to any gene: 4. This CDR3 comprises 13 residues. Germline V gene lookup returns CDR1 SEHNR and CDR2 FQNEAQ (reference sequence). The CDR3 DNA reads as TGTGCCAGCAGCCAGGCGGGGGGGGATGAGCAGTTCTTC. Amino acid sequence: CASSQAGGDEQFF.

This clone was counted only a few times. The rearrangement uses TRBV7-9 and TRBJ1-1; D unclear. Germline-derived CDR1 and CDR2 are SEHNR and FQNEAQ (reference sequence). V lost 1 base and J 1 base, leaving 10 bases between the germline ends. This CDR3 has 15 amino acids. This CDR3 is CASSLVRPGNTEAFF. The DNA of the CDR3 is TGTGCCAGCAGCTTAGTTCGGCCAGGGAACACTGAAGCTTTCTTT.

The rearrangement uses TRBV5-1 and TRBJ1-2; perhaps TRBD1 as D (6 bases). V lost 0 bases and J lost 7, with 16 bases in between. The germline gives CDR1 SGHRS, CDR2 YFSETQ. The CDR3 is made up of 15 amino acids. The CDR3 DNA reads TGCGCCAGCAGCTTGGCCTCGGACAGCCACGGTGGCTACACCTTC. It encodes CASSLASDSHGGYTF.

This chain joins TRBV27 and TRBJ2-1, with D possibly matching TRBD2 (6 bases). Germline CDR1 reads MNHEY; CDR2 reads SMNVEV (reference sequence). This CDR3 is built from 16 residues. Trimming removed 2 bases at V and 3 bases at J, with 14 bases between. The CDR3 loop is CASSLLGGAGYNEQFF. CDR3 nucleotides: TGTGCCAGCAGTTTACTTGGCGGGGCGGGCTACAATGAGCAGTTCTTC.

This chain links TRBV2 with TRBJ2-7; 7 bases match TRBD2. Trimming at V came to 10 bases and at J to 6 bases, leaving 9 bases not matched to a gene. The CDR3 consists of 12 residues. Germline V gene lookup returns CDR1 SNHLY and CDR2 FYNNEI. CDR3 coding DNA: TGTGCCATCGCCGGGGGGATCGGCGAGCAGTACTTC. This translates into CAIAGGIGEQYF.

This chain joins TRBV2 and TRBJ1-4; D uncertain. CDR1 and CDR2 (germline): SNHLY, FYNNEI. Trimming removed 6 bases at V and 4 bases at J, with 12 bases between. There are 14 residues in the CDR3. The CDR3 sequence is CASRKERDNEKLFF. The DNA for the CDR3 is TGTGCCAGCAGGAAGGAGAGAGATAATGAAAAACTGTTTTTT. The complete variable domain, with remaining parts taken from reference TRBV2 and TRBJ1-4, reads EPEVTQTPSHQVTQMGQEVILRCVPISNHLYFYWYRQILGQKVEFLVSFYNNEISEKSEIFDDQFSVERPDGSNFTLKIRSTKLEDSAMYFCASRKERDNEKLFFGSGTQLSVL.

V is TRBV18 and J is TRBJ2-6, with 7 positions matching TRBD1. V trimming: 5 bases; J trimming: 2 bases; junction bases outside the gene matches: 3. Germline CDR1 and CDR2: KGHSH and LQKENI. The CDR3 totals 15 residues. This chain's CDR3 is CASSAQGAGANVLTF. For the CDR3, the DNA is TGTGCCAGCTCAGCCCAGGGGGCTGGGGCCAACGTCCTGACTTTC. Complete variable domain (other parts from reference TRBV18 and TRBJ2-6): NAGVMQNPRHLVRRRGQEARLRCSPMKGHSHVYWYRQLPEEGLKFMVYLQKENIIDESGMPKERFSAEFPKEGPSILRIQQVVRGDSAAYFCASSAQGAGANVLTFGAGSRLTVL.

The chain is built from TRBV6-5 and TRBJ1-2, with D perhaps TRBD1 (5 bases). This CDR3 contains 12 residues. CDR1 MNHEY and CDR2 SVGAGI come from the germline V gene. V was clipped by 6 bases and J by 8 bases, with 13 bases between them. CDR3 sequence reads: CASRGTGGGYTF. The CDR3 region has the DNA TGTGCCAGCAGGGGGACCGGGGGGGGCTACACCTTC.

This rearrangement joins TRBV19 to TRBJ2-1, with D perhaps matching TRBD1 (6 bases). CDR3 size: 11 residues. The germline V gene encodes CDR1 LNHDA and CDR2 SQIVND (reference sequence). The V and J ends lost 6 bases and 9 bases respectively, with 9 bases between them. CDR3 in DNA: TGTGCCAGTAGGGTGGGGGCTGAGCAGTTCTTC. This translates into CASRVGAEQFF.

The chain recombines TRBV5-1 with TRBJ2-1; 10 bases fit TRBD2. V shed 0 bases and J 2 bases; nucleotides not matched to a gene: 2. The CDR3 runs 16 residues. Germline V CDR1 and CDR2: SGHRS, YFSETQ. CDR3 in DNA: TGCGCCAGCAGCTTGGAGAGCGGGGGGGCCTACAATGAGCAGTTCTTC. Its protein product is CASSLESGGAYNEQFF.

CDR3 protein: CASSLSDNSPLHF. The CDR3 DNA follows: TGTGCCAGCAGCTTATCTGATAATTCACCCCTCCACTTT. The genes are TRBV7-2 and TRBJ1-6, with D uncertain. There are 13 residues in the CDR3. Germline lookup yields CDR1 SGHTA and CDR2 FQGNSA. Trimming took 2 bases from V and 5 from J, leaving 4 bases between them.

CDR3 DNA sequence: TGTGCCAGCAGACTCGGGGGGGCCGGAACAGATACGCAGTATTTT. Protein sequence: CASRLGGAGTDTQYF. This chain joins TRBV6-6 and TRBJ2-3, with 8 bases matching TRBD2. After removal of 6 bases from V and 3 bases from J, the junction contained 8 bases not matched to a gene. The CDR3 is made up of 15 amino acids. CDR1 and CDR2 from the germline V gene are MNHNY and SVGAGI (reference sequence).

The chain is built from TRBV7-9 and TRBJ1-5; TRBD1 is a possible D gene (5 bases). The ends were cut back, 1 base at V and 4 bases at J, with 8 bases in the middle. The germline V gene has CDR1 SEHNR and CDR2 FQNEAQ (reference sequence). The CDR3 contains 14 residues. The CDR3 sequence is CASSLGGANQPQHF. As DNA, the CDR3 is TGTGCCAGCAGCTTAGGTGGGGCAAATCAGCCCCAGCATTTT.

This rearrangement joins TRBV7-2 to TRBJ1-2, with 7 bases matching TRBD1. V trimming: 7 bases; J trimming: 4 bases; junction bases outside the gene matches: 6. The CDR3 consists of 13 residues. From germline, CDR1 is SGHTA and CDR2 FQGNSA. Written as DNA, the CDR3 is TGTGCCAGCACCGGGGACAGCGGCTATGGCTACACCTTC. Translating it yields CASTGDSGYGYTF.

The sample holds a few counts of this clone. The V gene is TRBV7-2, the J gene TRBJ1-1, with a weak D call TRBD1 (6 bases). This CDR3 region has 13 residues. CDR1 is SGHTA and CDR2 is FQGNSA in the germline V gene. Trimming removed 3 bases at V and 1 base at J, with 6 bases between. DNA for the CDR3: TGTGCCAGCAGCTTGACAGGGAACACTGAAGCTTTCTTT. It encodes CASSLTGNTEAFF.

CDR3 amino acids: CASSQGQGTEYNEQFF. The CDR3 nucleotides read TGCGCCAGCAGCCAAGGGCAGGGGACAGAGTACAATGAGCAGTTCTTC. V is TRBV4-1 and J is TRBJ2-1; 7 nucleotides line up with TRBD1. Germline values: CDR1 MGHRA, CDR2 YSYEKL. Germline trimming cut 1 base from V and 4 bases from J; bases unmatched to any gene: 7. This CDR3 contains 16 residues.

The chain has TRBV7-8 and TRBJ1-1; D not certain. Trimming stripped 4 bases from V and 0 bases from J, with 6 bases between. This CDR3 spans 13 amino acids. The germline V gene encodes CDR1 SGHVS and CDR2 FQNEAQ. CDR3 in amino acids: CASSSRVNTEAFF. The CDR3 DNA follows: TGTGCCAGCAGCTCGCGCGTGAACACTGAAGCTTTCTTT.

This clone showed up just a few times. V usage is TRBV5-1 and J usage is TRBJ1-1; tentatively, D is TRBD1 (5 bases). The germline gives CDR1 SGHRS, CDR2 YFSETQ. The CDR3 spans 14 residues. Trimming took 1 base from V and 1 from J, leaving 8 bases between them. The CDR3 sequence: CASSLTGSNTEAFF. DNA of the CDR3: TGCGCCAGCAGCTTGACAGGATCGAACACTGAAGCTTTCTTT.